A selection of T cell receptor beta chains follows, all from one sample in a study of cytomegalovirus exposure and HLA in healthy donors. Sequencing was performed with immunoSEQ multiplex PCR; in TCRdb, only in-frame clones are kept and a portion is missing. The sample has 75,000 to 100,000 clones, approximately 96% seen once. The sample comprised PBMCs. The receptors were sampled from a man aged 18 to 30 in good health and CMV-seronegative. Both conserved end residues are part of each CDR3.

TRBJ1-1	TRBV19	CASSPLDREVTEAFF
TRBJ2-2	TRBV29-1	CSVEVITQGQGGTGELFF
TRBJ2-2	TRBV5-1	CASSSLVFGSTGELFF
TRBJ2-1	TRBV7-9	CASSIPRAGENEQFF
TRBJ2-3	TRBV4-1	CASSPLTGGRSDTQYF
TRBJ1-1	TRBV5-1	CASSFVLGTGSSNTEAFF
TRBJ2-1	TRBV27	CASSYLGGARNNEQFF
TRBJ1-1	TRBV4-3	CASSQDGGREAFF
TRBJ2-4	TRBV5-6	CASSLIAGPGDIQYF
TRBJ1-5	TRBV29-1	CSALTGWFNQPQHF
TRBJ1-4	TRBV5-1	CASSFQGDNEKLFF
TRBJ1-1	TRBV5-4	CASSLQGANEAFF
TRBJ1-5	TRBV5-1	CASSTRGATKDFPISQGQHF
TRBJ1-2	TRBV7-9	CASEHPRAFGYTF
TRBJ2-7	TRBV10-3	CAISEGVWGNYEQYF
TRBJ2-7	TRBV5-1	CASSSIVVVKTGPGEQYF
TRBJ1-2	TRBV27	CASSFAGGTNYGYTF
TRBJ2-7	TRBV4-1	CASSLYFGQGVYEQYF
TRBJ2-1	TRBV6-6	CASSYLAGGKGEQFF
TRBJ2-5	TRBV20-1	CSARQKETQYF
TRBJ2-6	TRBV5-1	CASSPGGSGANVLTF
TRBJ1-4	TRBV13	CASSSRGTGPLGREKLFF
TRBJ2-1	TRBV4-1	CASSHQGLARNEQFF
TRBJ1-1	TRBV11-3	CASSLGQNTEAFF
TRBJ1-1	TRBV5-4	CASSLGWTNMNTEAFF
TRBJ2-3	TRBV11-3	CASSWTGAGADTQYF
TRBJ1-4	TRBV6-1	CASRVTGGGEKLFF
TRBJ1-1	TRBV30	CAWSEGISNTEAFF
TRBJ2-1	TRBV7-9	CASSLALSGGLDNEQFF
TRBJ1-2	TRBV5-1	CASSLGLHTGTNYGYTF
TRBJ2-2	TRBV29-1	CSVGGGRYTGELFF